Sequencing of this T cell receptor beta chain was carried out in a study of blood T cell repertoires in COVID-19. For the study at large: The origin of the acute and convalescent COVID-19 samples was the United States, Italy and Spain. Sources were T cells, B-cell-depleted T cells, or PBMCs; the material itself was cDNA or gDNA.

In the original processing: For nucleated cells, counts were estimated from reference gene primer amplification. Sequencing used immunoSEQ multiplex PCR; TCRdb keeps in-frame clones, though not all of them. V and J calls and clone size are as listed in that table; D and trimming were resolved from the DNA. The profile covers 90,000 or so clones, with around 88% appearing a single time and 0.95% to 1.5% taken by the ten largest. Unmatched junction bases numbered 3, after V lost 2 bases and J lost 2 bases. The CDR3 loop spans 15 amino acids. The V gene's germline CDR1 is KGHDR and CDR2 SFDVKD. The chain couples TRBV24-1 to TRBJ2-3; 7 nucleotides agree with TRBD1. The receptor comes from a man older than 75 with active or convalescent COVID-19. The sequencing sample was made of peripheral blood. CDR3 in DNA: TGTGCCACCAGTGATTCGGGACAGTACACAGATACGCAGTATTTT. This sequence encodes CATSDSGQYTDTQYF.